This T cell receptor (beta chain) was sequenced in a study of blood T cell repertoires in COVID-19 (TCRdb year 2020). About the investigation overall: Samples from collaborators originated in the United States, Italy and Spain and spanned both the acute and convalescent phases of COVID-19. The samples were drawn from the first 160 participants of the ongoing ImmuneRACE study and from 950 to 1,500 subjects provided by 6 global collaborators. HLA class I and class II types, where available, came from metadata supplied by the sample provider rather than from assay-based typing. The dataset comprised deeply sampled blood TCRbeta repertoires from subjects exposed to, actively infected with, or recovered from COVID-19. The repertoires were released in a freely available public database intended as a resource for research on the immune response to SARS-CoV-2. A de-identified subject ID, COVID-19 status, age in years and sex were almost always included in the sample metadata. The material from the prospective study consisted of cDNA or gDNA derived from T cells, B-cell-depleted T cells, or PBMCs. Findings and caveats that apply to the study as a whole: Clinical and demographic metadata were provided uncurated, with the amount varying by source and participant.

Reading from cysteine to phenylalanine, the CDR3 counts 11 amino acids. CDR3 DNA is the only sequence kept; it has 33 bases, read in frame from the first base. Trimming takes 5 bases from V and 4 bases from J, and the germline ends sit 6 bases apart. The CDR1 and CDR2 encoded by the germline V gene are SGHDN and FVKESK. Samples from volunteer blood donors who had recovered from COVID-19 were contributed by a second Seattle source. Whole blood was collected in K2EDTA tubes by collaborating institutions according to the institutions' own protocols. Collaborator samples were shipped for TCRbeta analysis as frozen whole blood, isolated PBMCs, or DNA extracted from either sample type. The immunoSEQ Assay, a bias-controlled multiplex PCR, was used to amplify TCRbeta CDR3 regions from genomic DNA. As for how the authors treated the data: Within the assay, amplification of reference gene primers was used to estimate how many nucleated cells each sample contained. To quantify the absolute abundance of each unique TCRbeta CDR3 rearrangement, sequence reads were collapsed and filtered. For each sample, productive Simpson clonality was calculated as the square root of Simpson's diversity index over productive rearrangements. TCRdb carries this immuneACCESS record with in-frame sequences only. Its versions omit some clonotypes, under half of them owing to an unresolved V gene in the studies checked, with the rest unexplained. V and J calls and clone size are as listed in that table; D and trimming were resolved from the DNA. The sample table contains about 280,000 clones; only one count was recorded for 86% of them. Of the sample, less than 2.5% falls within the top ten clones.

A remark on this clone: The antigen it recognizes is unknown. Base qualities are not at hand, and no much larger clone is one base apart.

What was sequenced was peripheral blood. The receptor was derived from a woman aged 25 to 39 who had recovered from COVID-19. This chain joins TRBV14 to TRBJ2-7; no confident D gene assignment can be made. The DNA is TGTGCCAGCAGCGCGCGGTACGAGCAGTACTTC. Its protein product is CASSARYEQYF.